This T cell receptor beta chain was identified in a study of response to subunit inactivated influenza vaccine. Regarding the study as a whole: Every seasonal influenza vaccination brings in few new T cells, the authors suggested.

CDR1 is MNHEY and CDR2 is SVGEGT in the germline V gene. The CDR3 has 15 residues. V lost 6 bases and J lost 1, with 15 bases in between. Turning to this clonotype: What it binds is not known.

TCRdb recomputed calls from the RT-PCR reads with MiXCR, one row per CDR3 protein. The sample has hundreds of thousands of distinct CDR3 sequences, around 16% seen once. This rearrangement joins TRBV6-2 or TRBV6-3 to TRBJ1-1, with D unresolved. Sequenced material: PBMCs from blood, taken approximately 12 days after vaccination. This clonotype originated in a man aged 45-65 years who received an inactivated influenza vaccine. CDR3 in DNA: TGTGCCAGCAGCGGAGGATGGGGAACGAACACTGAAGCTTTCTTT. This gives the protein CASSGGWGTNTEAFF.